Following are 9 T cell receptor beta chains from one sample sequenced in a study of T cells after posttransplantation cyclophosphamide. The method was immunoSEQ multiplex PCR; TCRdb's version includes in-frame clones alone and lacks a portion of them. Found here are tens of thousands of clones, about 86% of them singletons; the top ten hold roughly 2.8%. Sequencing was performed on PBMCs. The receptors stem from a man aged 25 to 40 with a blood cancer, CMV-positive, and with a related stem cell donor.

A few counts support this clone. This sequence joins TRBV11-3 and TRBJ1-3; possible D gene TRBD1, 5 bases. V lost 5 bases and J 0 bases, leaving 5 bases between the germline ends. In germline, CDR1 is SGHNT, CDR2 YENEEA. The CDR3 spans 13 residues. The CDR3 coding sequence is TGTGCCAGCAGCGACAGCTCTGGAAACACCATATATTTT. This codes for CASSDSSGNTIYF.

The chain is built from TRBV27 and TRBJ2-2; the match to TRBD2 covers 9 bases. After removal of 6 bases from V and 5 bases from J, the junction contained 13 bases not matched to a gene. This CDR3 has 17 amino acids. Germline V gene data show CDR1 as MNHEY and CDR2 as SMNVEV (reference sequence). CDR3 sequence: CASRPEAVAGVTGELFF. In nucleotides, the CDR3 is TGTGCCAGCAGACCGGAAGCTGTAGCGGGAGTAACCGGGGAGCTGTTTTTT.

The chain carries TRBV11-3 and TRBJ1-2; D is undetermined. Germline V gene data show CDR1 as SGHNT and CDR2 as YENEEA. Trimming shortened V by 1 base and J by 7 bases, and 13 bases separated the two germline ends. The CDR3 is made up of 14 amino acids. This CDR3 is CASSLGLMSTGYTF. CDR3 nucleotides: TGTGCCAGCAGCTTAGGATTAATGTCTACTGGCTACACCTTC. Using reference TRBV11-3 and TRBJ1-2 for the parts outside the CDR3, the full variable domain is EAGVVQSPRYKIIEKKQPVAFWCNPISGHNTLYWYLQNLGQGPELLIRYENEEAVDDSQLPKDRFSAERLKGVDSTLKIQPAELGDSAVYLCASSLGLMSTGYTFGSGTRLTVV.

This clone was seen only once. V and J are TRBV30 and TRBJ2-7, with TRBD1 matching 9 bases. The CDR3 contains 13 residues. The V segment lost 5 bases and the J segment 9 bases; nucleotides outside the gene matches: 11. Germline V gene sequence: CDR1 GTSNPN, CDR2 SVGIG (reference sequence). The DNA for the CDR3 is TGTGCCTGGGGGACAGGGACCTTACGAGGGCAGTACTTC. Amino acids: CAWGTGTLRGQYF.

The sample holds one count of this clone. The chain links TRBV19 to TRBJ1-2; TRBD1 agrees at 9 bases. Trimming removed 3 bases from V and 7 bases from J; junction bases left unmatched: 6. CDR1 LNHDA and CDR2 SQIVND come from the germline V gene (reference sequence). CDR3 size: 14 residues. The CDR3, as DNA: TGTGCCAGTAGTATGGGACAGGGAAGCGTTGGCTACACCTTC. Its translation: CASSMGQGSVGYTF.

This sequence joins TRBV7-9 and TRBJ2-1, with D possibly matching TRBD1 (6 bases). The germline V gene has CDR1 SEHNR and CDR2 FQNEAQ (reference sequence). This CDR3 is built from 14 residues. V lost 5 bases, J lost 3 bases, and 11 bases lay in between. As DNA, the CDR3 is TGTGCCAGCAGCCGACAGGAGCGCTACAATGAGCAGTTCTTC. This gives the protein CASSRQERYNEQFF.

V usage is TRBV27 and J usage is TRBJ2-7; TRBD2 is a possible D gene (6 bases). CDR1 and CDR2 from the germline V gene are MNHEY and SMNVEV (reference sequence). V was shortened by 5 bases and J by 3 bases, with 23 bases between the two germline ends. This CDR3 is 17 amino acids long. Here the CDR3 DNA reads TGTGCCAGCAGTATTCAATCCGGGGGATATCCCTTCTACGAGCAGTACTTC. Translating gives CASSIQSGGYPFYEQYF.

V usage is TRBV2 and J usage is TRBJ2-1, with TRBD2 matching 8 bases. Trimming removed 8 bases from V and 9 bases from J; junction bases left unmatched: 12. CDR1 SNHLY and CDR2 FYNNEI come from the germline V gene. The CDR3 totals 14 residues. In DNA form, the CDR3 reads TGTGCCAGCGAGGGAGCCGGGAGGGTAGGTGAGCAGTTCTTC. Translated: CASEGAGRVGEQFF. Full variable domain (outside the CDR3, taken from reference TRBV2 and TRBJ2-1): EPEVTQTPSHQVTQMGQEVILRCVPISNHLYFYWYRQILGQKVEFLVSFYNNEISEKSEIFDDQFSVERPDGSNFTLKIRSTKLEDSAMYFCASEGAGRVGEQFFGPGTRLTVL.

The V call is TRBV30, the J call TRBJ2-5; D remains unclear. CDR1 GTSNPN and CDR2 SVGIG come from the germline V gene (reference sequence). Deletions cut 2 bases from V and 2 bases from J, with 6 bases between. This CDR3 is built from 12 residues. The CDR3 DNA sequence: TGTGCCTGGAGTCTCGGGCAAGAGACCCAGTACTTC. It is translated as CAWSLGQETQYF. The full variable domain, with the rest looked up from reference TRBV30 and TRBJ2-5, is SQTIHQWPATLVQPVGSPLSLECTVEGTSNPNLYWYRQAAGRGLQLLFYSVGIGQISSEVPQNLSASRPQDRQFILSSKKLLLSDSGFYLCAWSLGQETQYFGPGTRLLVL.